Listed below are T cell receptor beta chains from one sample, sequenced in a study of CD8 T cells in ankylosing spondylitis. TCRdb reanalysed the 5' RACE reads using MiXCR and keeps one entry per CDR3 protein. The data contain under 950,000 distinct CDR3 sequences, around a fifth of them singletons. The material sequenced was blood, either unsorted or a sorted T cell fraction (not recorded which). The receptors shown here come from a male donor with ankylosing spondylitis. The CDR3 runs from the conserved cysteine through the conserved F or W. The D gene is left open where the match is weak. Size is omitted from some rows. Given values are once, few, many or a class for expanded clones.

V gene	J gene	D gene	clone size	CDR3 protein	CDR3 DNA
TRBV24-1	TRBJ2-1	-	-	CATTEGGQKVLIPESEQFF	TGTGCCACCACCGAGGGGGGACAGAAGGTACTGATACCAGAAAGTGAGCAGTTCTTC
TRBV12-3/TRBV12-4	TRBJ2-3	TRBD1	-	CASSFLTGGSISQYF	TGTGCCAGCAGTTTTTTGACAGGGGGCTCGATTTCGCAGTATTTT
TRBV5-1	TRBJ2-2	-	many	CASSLAGTTNTGELFF	TGCGCCAGCAGCTTGGCCGGGACAACGAACACCGGGGAGCTGTTTTTT
TRBV27	TRBJ1-2	-	-	CASSFTDNYGYTF	TGTGCCAGCAGTTTTACAGATAACTATGGCTACACCTTC
TRBV12-3/TRBV12-4	TRBJ1-1	-	-	CASSFFGSEAFF	TGTGCCAGCAGTTTCTTTGGTAGCGAAGCTTTCTTT
TRBV12-3/TRBV12-4	TRBJ2-2	-	few	CASSLVSAGELFF	TGTGCCAGCAGTTTAGTAAGCGCCGGGGAGCTGTTTTTT
TRBV28	TRBJ2-1	TRBD2	-	CASSLALAGRGQFF	TGTGCCAGCAGTTTAGCCCTAGCGGGACGGGGGCAGTTCTTC
TRBV29-1	TRBJ1-2	TRBD1	few	CSVDRPGQGASDYGYTF	TGCAGCGTTGACAGACCGGGACAGGGGGCTTCCGACTATGGCTACACCTTC
TRBV7-9	TRBJ1-3	-	-	CASSLQGASGNTIYF	TGTGCCAGCAGCTTGCAGGGAGCCTCTGGAAACACCATATATTTT
TRBV4-3	TRBJ2-7	-	few	CASSQDRDKAYEQYF	TGCGCCAGCAGCCAAGATCGGGACAAAGCCTACGAGCAGTACTTC
TRBV12-3/TRBV12-4	TRBJ2-5	TRBD2	few	CASSLGTSQETQYF	TGTGCCAGCAGTTTGGGGACTAGCCAAGAGACCCAGTACTTC
TRBV3-1	TRBJ2-2	-	few	CASSQVRSGELFF	TGTGCCAGCAGCCAAGTTAGGAGTGGGGAGCTGTTTTTT
TRBV2	TRBJ2-1	TRBD2	few	CASSELRESEQFF	TGTGCCAGCAGTGAACTGCGGGAGAGTGAGCAGTTCTTC
TRBV7-2	TRBJ1-2	-	few	CASSLSDRDGYTF	TGTGCCAGCAGCTTATCCGACCGAGATGGCTACACCTTC
TRBV20-1	TRBJ2-5	TRBD1	few	CSALRTGQETQYF	TGCAGTGCTCTTAGGACAGGCCAAGAGACCCAGTACTTC
TRBV5-1	TRBJ2-3	-	many	CASNPQPPDTQYF	TGCGCCAGCAACCCCCAGCCCCCAGATACGCAGTATTTT
TRBV5-5	TRBJ2-5	TRBD1	-	CASSLENRGQETQYF	TGTGCCAGCAGCCTTGAAAACAGGGGCCAAGAGACCCAGTACTTC
TRBV27	TRBJ1-2	-	-	CASQGSHGYTF	TGTGCCAGCCAGGGCAGTCATGGCTACACCTTC
TRBV29-1	TRBJ2-1	TRBD2	-	CSVPRQRGAYNEQFF	TGCAGCGTCCCCAGGCAGCGGGGGGCCTACAATGAGCAGTTCTTC
TRBV7-2	TRBJ2-7	-	-	CASSLSLTERLYYEQYF	TGTGCCAGCAGCTTAAGCTTGACGGAGCGGCTATACTACGAGCAGTACTTC